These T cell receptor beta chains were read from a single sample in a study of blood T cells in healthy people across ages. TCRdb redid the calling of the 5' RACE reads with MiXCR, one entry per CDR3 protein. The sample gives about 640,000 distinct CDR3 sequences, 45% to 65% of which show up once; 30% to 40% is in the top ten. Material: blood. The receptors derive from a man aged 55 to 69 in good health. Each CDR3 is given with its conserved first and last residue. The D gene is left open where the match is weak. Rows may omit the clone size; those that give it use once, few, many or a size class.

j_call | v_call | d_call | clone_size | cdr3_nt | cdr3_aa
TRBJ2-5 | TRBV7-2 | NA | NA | TGTGCCAGCAGCCCTTTGGAGGGGACCCAGTACTTC | CASSPLEGTQYF
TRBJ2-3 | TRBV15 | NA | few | TGTGCCACCAGCAGAGATTTGGTCACAGATACGCAGTATTTT | CATSRDLVTDTQYF
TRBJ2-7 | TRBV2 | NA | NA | TGTGCCAGCAGTGAACAGGGTTCACTATACGAGCAGTACTTC | CASSEQGSLYEQYF
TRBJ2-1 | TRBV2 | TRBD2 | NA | TGTGCCAGCAGCGGGGCGGGGGGGTACAATGAGCAGTTCTTC | CASSGAGGYNEQFF
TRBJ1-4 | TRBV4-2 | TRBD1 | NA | TGTGCCAGCAGCCAAGATTGGGGACAGGGAGGTGAAAAACTATTTTTT | CASSQDWGQGGEKLFF
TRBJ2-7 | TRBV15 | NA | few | TGTGCCACCAGCAGAGATCGGGGATTGGGCGAGCAGTACTTC | CATSRDRGLGEQYF
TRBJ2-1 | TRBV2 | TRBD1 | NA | TGTGCCAGCAGTGACCGGGACAGGGGGCACAATGAGCAGTTCTTC | CASSDRDRGHNEQFF
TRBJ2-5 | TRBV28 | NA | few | TGTGCCAGCAGTATCAACAGGGAATCCCAGTACTTC | CASSINRESQYF
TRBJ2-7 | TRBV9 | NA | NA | TGTGCCAGCAGCGCCCGAGAAGGCAGGGACGAGCAGTACTTC | CASSAREGRDEQYF
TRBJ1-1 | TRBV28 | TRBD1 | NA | TGTGCCAGCCACGGGACAGGGGGGTTCAACACTGAAGCTTTCTTT | CASHGTGGFNTEAFF
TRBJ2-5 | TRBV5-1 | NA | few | TGCGCCAGTAGCCGGGACACCAACGGGGAGACCCAGTACTTC | CASSRDTNGETQYF